One sample yielded the 19 T cell receptor beta chains listed below, sequenced in a study of blood T cells in healthy people across ages. Alongside a J-beta primer mix, a sample-barcoded 5' primer served in a second PCR lasting about 7 to 12 cycles. Using its own MiXCR run on the 5' RACE reads, TCRdb lists one record per CDR3 protein. The data hold about 1.5 million distinct CDR3 sequences, with 35% to 45% observed a single time. Specimen: blood. The receptor set was obtained from a woman aged 18-29 years in good health.

The chain couples TRBV5-5 to TRBJ2-4; 8 bases are a match to TRBD2. The CDR3 has 15 residues. With 1 base clipped from V and 7 bases from J, the junction kept 7 bases outside the gene matches. CDR1 is SGHKS, CDR2 YYEKEE, per germline (reference sequence). DNA for the CDR3: TGTGCCAGCAGCTTGCGGGGGGGGTCAGTGAACATTCAGTACTTC. This encodes CASSLRGGSVNIQYF.

This clonotype was seen only a few times. V is TRBV15 and J is TRBJ2-7, with 7 bases matching TRBD1. This CDR3 region has 14 residues. The ends lost 3 bases at V and 4 bases at J; junction bases unmatched: 6. The germline gives CDR1 LNHNV, CDR2 YYDKDF (reference sequence). The CDR3 sequence: CATSSRTGHYEQYF. The CDR3 DNA is TGTGCCACCAGCAGCAGGACAGGCCATTACGAGCAGTACTTC.

With regard to this clonotype: A much larger clone differs from this one at a single base, so this may be a read error. The chain is built from TRBV7-2 and TRBJ2-5; D may match TRBD1 or TRBD2 (5 bases each). CDR1 SGHTA and CDR2 FQGNSA come from the germline V gene. The CDR3 contains 15 residues. Trimming cost V 0 bases and J 4 bases, with 12 bases left between them. The CDR3 DNA follows: TGTGCCAGCAGCTTAGCGTGTTCGAGGGGAGAGACCCAGTACTTC. Protein product: CASSLACSRGETQYF.

The CDR3 reads CSAKTELGTDTQYF. The CDR3 region has the DNA TGCAGTGCTAAGACCGAGTTGGGCACAGATACGCAGTATTTT. The gene calls are TRBV20-1 and TRBJ2-3; no firm D call. Germline-derived CDR1 and CDR2 are DFQATT and SNEGSKA (reference sequence). This CDR3 region has 14 residues. V was clipped by 4 bases and J by 1 base, with 12 bases between them.

This clonotype showed up just a few times. The chain carries TRBV12-3 or TRBV12-4 and TRBJ1-5; D unclear. Trimming took 3 bases from V and 0 from J, leaving 12 bases between them. There are 16 residues in the CDR3. The CDR3, as DNA: TGTGCCAGCAGTTTGGGTGAGAGTTATAGCAATCAGCCCCAGCATTTT. This codes for CASSLGESYSNQPQHF.

The rearrangement joins TRBV20-1 to TRBJ2-7; 13 nucleotides match TRBD2. The junction had 4 bases not matched to a gene; V was cut back by 4 bases and J by 1 base. Germline CDR1 DFQATT, CDR2 SNEGSKA (reference sequence). This CDR3 region has 15 residues. The CDR3 reads CSATGLAGRSYEQYF. The DNA of the CDR3 is TGCAGTGCTACGGGACTAGCGGGACGATCCTACGAGCAGTACTTC.

The rearrangement links TRBV4-1 to TRBJ1-2; D may be TRBD1 (6 bases). Germline CDR1 reads MGHRA; CDR2 reads YSYEKL. The CDR3 has 15 residues. Trimming took off 1 base at V and 7 bases at J, with 16 bases between the two ends. CDR3 loop: CASSQVASRDIGYTF. The CDR3 DNA sequence: TGCGCCAGCAGCCAAGTTGCATCCCGGGACATTGGCTACACCTTC.

The chain carries TRBV20-1 and TRBJ1-2; D remains ambiguous. Per the germline V gene, CDR1 is DFQATT and CDR2 is SNEGSKA (reference sequence). The CDR3 runs 10 residues. With 2 bases removed from V and 6 bases from J, the gap between germline ends came to 4 bases. The DNA of the CDR3 is TGCAGTGCTAGACAGGATGGCTACACCTTC. It is translated as CSARQDGYTF.

The rearrangement links TRBV20-1 to TRBJ2-7, with D hard to call. The V end lost 0 bases, the J end lost 7 bases, and 13 bases lay between the germline ends. The CDR3 covers 13 residues. Germline assignment: CDR1 DFQATT and CDR2 SNEGSKA (reference sequence). In DNA form, the CDR3 reads TGCAGTGCTAGAGATAACAGTCTCTATGAGCAGTACTTC. As protein: CSARDNSLYEQYF.

The V gene is TRBV7-9, the J gene TRBJ2-4; TRBD1 is a possible D gene (5 bases). Judging by the DNA end, TRBJ2-1 fits better; the J call may be wrong. The CDR3 totals 15 residues. Germline lookup yields CDR1 SEHNR and CDR2 FQNEAQ (reference sequence). The CDR3 sequence is CASIPDSRAKNIQFF. The CDR3 DNA reads TGTGCCAGCATCCCAGACAGCCGAGCCAAAAACATTCAGTTCTTC.

Only a few counts were recorded for this clonotype. J is TRBJ2-7 and V is TRBV7-2, with D possibly TRBD1 on 6 matching bases. V lost 1 base, J lost 4 bases, and 14 bases lay in between. This CDR3 region has 15 residues. Germline V lookup: CDR1 SGHTA, CDR2 FQGNSA. The CDR3 spells CASSLGFGTPYEQYF. The CDR3 DNA reads as TGTGCCAGCAGCTTAGGTTTCGGGACACCGTACGAGCAGTACTTC.

The genes are TRBV7-9 and TRBJ2-1, with TRBD1 matching over 7 bases. The CDR3 runs to 15 residues. V lost 8 bases and J lost 4; bases outside the gene matches: 11. Germline V gives CDR1 SEHNR, CDR2 FQNEAQ (reference sequence). The CDR3 DNA sequence: TGTGCCAGCGGGGACAGCGCACAAACTTACAATGAGCAGTTCTTC. Protein sequence: CASGDSAQTYNEQFF.

This sequence joins TRBV4-1 and TRBJ2-5; D unresolved. V was clipped by 5 bases and J by 5 bases, with 12 bases between them. The germline gives CDR1 MGHRA, CDR2 YSYEKL. This CDR3 contains 13 residues. The CDR3 reads CASSKATGETQYF. The DNA of the CDR3 is TGCGCCAGCAGCAAGGCTACCGGTGAGACCCAGTACTTC.

Comments on this clonotype: A much larger clone sits a single nucleotide away, making a read error possible. The chain recombines TRBV6-2 or TRBV6-3 with TRBJ2-7; the match to TRBD2 covers 9 bases. CDR3 length equals 14 residues. Germline assignment: CDR1 MNHEY and CDR2 SVGEGT. V shed 2 bases and J 9 bases; nucleotides not matched to a gene: 8. This CDR3 is CASSYAGTSTVQYF. CDR3 nucleotides: TGTGCCAGCAGTTACGCCGGGACTAGCACGGTGCAGTACTTC.

The chain is built from TRBV28 and TRBJ1-2, with D unclear. This CDR3 comprises 12 residues. CDR1 and CDR2 from the germline V gene are MDHEN and SYDVKM. The V end was cut by 8 bases, the J end by 10 bases, with 17 bases between. Here the CDR3 DNA reads TGTGCCAGCGGCCGCCCTGCGGCGGACTACACCTTC. Translating gives CASGRPAADYTF.

This clonotype has just a few counts. The rearrangement joins TRBV6-1 to TRBJ2-7, with TRBD1 matching 8 bases. Germline-derived CDR1 and CDR2 are MNHNS and SASEGT. The CDR3 has 14 residues. V trimming: 7 bases; J trimming: 4 bases; junction bases outside the gene matches: 9. The CDR3 DNA follows: TGTGCCAGCATCGTAGACAGGGGAAGGTACGAGCAGTACTTC. As protein: CASIVDRGRYEQYF.

CDR3 in DNA: TGTGCCAGCAGTCCGTTCTGTCGACAGGGTGTCCGCTACAATGAGCAGTTCTTC. Residues: CASSPFCRQGVRYNEQFF. The chain employs TRBV2 and TRBJ2-1, with 7 bases identical to TRBD1. Germline V CDR1 and CDR2: SNHLY, FYNNEI. The CDR3 consists of 18 residues. The junction had 16 bases not matched to a gene; V was cut back by 5 bases and J by 3 bases.

V is TRBV20-1 and J is TRBJ2-7; D not certain. Germline CDR1 DFQATT, CDR2 SNEGSKA (reference sequence). V gave up 5 bases and J gave up 9 bases, with 14 bases separating them. The CDR3 covers 11 residues. CDR3: CSARDSGGQYF. CDR3 in DNA: TGCAGTGCTCGCGACTCCGGCGGGCAGTACTTC.

V and J are TRBV4-1 and TRBJ1-1, with D hard to call. The CDR3 has 15 amino acids. Germline V CDR1 and CDR2: MGHRA, YSYEKL. Trimming left V 3 bases short and J 5 bases short, with 16 bases between. The DNA for the CDR3 is TGCGCCAGCAGCCACCTTCTGGGAAAGAGGACTGAAGCTTTCTTT. Its protein is CASSHLLGKRTEAFF.